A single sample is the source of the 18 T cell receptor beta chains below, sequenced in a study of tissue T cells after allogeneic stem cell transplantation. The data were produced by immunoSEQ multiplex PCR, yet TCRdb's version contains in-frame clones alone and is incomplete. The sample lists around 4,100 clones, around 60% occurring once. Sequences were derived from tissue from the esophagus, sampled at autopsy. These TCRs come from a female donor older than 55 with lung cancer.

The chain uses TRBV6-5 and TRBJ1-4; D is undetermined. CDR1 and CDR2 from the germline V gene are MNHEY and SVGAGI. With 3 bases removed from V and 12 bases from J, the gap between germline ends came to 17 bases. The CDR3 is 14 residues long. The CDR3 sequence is CASSYSGSRVELFF. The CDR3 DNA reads TGTGCCAGCAGTTATTCGGGGTCGAGGGTCGAACTGTTTTTT.

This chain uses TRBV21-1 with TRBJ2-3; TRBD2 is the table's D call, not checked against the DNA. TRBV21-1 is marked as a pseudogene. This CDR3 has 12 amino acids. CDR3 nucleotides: TGTGCCAGCAGCAAAGTCGGGTATACGCAGTATTTT. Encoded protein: CASSKVGYTQYF.

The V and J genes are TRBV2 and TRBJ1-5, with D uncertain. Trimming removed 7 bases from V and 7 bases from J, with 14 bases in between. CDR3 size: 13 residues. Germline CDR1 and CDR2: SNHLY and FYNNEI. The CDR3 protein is CASTLKNGQPQHF. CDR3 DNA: TGTGCCAGCACCTTAAAGAACGGGCAGCCCCAGCATTTT. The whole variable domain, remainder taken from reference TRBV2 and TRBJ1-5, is EPEVTQTPSHQVTQMGQEVILRCVPISNHLYFYWYRQILGQKVEFLVSFYNNEISEKSEIFDDQFSVERPDGSNFTLKIRSTKLEDSAMYFCASTLKNGQPQHFGDGTRLSIL.

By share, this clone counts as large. In nucleotides, the CDR3 is TGTGCCAGCAGCCCCAGACTAGCAGCCTACAATGAGCAGTTCTTC. Residues: CASSPRLAAYNEQFF. The rearrangement uses TRBV11-3 and TRBJ2-1, with 7 positions matching TRBD2. Per germline, CDR1 SGHNT and CDR2 YENEEA. The CDR3 has 15 residues. With V trimmed by 5 bases and J by 2 bases, 6 bases remained unmatched.

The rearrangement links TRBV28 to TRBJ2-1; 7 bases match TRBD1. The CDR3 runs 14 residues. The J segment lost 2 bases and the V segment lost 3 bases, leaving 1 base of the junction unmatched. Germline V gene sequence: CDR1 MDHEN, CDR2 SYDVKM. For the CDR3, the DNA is TGTGCCAGCAGTTTCCAGGGGGCCTACAATGAGCAGTTCTTC. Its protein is CASSFQGAYNEQFF.

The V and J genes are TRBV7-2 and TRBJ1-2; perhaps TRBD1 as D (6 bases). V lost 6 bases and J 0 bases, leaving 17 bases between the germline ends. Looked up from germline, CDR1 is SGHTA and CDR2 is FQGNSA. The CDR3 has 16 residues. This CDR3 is CASRRVGGLANYGYTF. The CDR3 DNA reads TGTGCCAGCAGGCGGGTGGGGGGCCTAGCTAACTATGGCTACACCTTC.

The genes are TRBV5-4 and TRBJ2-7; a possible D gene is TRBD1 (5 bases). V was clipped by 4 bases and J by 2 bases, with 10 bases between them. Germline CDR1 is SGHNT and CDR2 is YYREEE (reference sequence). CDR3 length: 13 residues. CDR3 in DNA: TGTGCCAGCAGCGGGCAGGGTCCCTACGAGCAGTACTTC. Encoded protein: CASSGQGPYEQYF.

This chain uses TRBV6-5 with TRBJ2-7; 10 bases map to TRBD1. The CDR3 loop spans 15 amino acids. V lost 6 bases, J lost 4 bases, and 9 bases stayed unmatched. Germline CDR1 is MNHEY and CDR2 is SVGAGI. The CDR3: CASRDDRGRTYEQYF. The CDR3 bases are TGTGCCAGCAGAGACGACAGGGGGCGAACTTACGAGCAGTACTTC.

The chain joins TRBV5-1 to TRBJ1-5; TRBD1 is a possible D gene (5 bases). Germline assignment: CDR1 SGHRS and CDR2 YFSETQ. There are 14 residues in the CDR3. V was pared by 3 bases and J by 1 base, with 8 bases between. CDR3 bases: TGCGCCAGCAGCTATGGGGGAAGCAATCAGCCCCAGCATTTT. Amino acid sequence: CASSYGGSNQPQHF.

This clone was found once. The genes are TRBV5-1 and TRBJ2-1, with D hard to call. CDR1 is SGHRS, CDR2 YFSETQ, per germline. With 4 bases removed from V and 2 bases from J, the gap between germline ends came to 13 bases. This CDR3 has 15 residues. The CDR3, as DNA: TGCGCCAGCAGCGATGGACCCGAAACCTACAATGAGCAGTTCTTC. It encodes CASSDGPETYNEQFF.

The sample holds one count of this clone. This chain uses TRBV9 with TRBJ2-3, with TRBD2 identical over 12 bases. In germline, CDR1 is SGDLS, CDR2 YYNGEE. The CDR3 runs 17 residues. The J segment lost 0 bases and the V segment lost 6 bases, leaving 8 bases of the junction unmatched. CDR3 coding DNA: TGTGCCAGCAACCCTGCAGGACTAGCGGGGAGCACAGATACGCAGTATTTT. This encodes CASNPAGLAGSTDTQYF.

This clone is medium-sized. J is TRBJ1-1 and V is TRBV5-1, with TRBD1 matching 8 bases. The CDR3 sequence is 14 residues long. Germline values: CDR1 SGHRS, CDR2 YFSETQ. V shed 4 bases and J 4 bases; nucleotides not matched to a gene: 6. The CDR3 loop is CASSPQTGATEAFF. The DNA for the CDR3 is TGCGCCAGCAGCCCCCAGACAGGGGCCACTGAAGCTTTCTTT.

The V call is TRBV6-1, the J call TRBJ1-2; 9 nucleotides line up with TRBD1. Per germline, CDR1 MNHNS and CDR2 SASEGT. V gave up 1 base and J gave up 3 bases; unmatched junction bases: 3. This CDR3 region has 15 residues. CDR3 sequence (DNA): TGTGCCAGCAGTGAAGGGTGGACAGGGGACTATGGCTACACCTTC. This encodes CASSEGWTGDYGYTF.

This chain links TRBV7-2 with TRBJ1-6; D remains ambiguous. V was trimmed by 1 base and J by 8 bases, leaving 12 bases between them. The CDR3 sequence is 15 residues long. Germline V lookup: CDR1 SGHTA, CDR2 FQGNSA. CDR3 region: CASSLVPGSDSPLHF. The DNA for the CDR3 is TGTGCCAGCAGCTTAGTGCCGGGTAGTGATTCACCCCTCCACTTT.

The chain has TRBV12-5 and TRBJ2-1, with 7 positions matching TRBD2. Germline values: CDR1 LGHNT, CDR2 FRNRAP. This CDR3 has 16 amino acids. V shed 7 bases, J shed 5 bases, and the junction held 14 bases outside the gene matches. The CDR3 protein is CASALSLGLGDNEQFF. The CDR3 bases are TGTGCTAGTGCTCTTTCCCTCGGACTAGGGGACAATGAGCAGTTCTTC.

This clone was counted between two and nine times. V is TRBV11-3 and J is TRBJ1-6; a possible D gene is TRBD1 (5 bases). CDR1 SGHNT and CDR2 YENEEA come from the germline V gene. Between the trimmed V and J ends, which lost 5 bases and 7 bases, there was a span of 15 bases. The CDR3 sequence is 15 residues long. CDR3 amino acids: CASSAMGRSNSPLHF. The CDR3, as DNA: TGTGCCAGCAGCGCTATGGGACGTTCAAATTCACCCCTCCACTTT.

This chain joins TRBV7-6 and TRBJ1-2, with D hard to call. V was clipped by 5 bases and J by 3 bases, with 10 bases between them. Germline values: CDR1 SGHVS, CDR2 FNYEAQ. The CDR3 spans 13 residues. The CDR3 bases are TGTGCCAGCAGCCCCGGACTTCACTATGGCTACACCTTC. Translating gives CASSPGLHYGYTF.

The CDR3, as DNA: TGTGCCACCAGCACCACAGCCCCCCAGCCCCAGCATTTT. Protein product: CATSTTAPQPQHF. The chain joins TRBV15 to TRBJ1-5; D gene ambiguous. With 4 bases removed from V and 7 bases from J, the gap between germline ends came to 11 bases. From germline, CDR1 is LNHNV and CDR2 YYDKDF (reference sequence). This CDR3 is 13 amino acids long.